The T cell receptor beta chain described here comes from a study of regulatory T cells in long-lasting Graves disease. Specified time point: persistent/refractory GD, antithyroid drugs over 5 years with positive TRAb. The TCR library used RNA extracted from PBMCs. Germline-derived CDR1 and CDR2 are SQVTM and ANQGSEA. This CDR3 region has 14 residues. Between the trimmed V and J ends, which lost 4 bases and 7 bases, there was a span of 17 bases. The authors built TCR beta libraries using iRepertoire HTBI primers and Arm-PCR of CDR3 regions. TCRdb re-analysed the multiplex PCR reads in MiXCR, keeping a single row per CDR3 protein. The sample holds some 280,000 distinct CDR3 sequences, approximately 20% seen once.

The rearrangement joins TRBV29-1 to TRBJ1-5; D is possibly TRBD1 (5 bases). The sequencing used peripheral blood mononuclear cells (PBMCs), collected when the disease was refractory, from a patient treated with antithyroid drugs. This TCR was sampled from a female donor with Graves disease. CDR3 DNA: TGCAGCGTTGCCTTAGGGCAGGGTGACCAGCCCCAGCATTTT. Encoded protein: CSVALGQGDQPQHF.